This TCR beta chain derives from a study of blood T cell repertoires in COVID-19. Study-wide context: The cDNA or gDNA used as material had been derived from T cells, B-cell-depleted T cells, or PBMCs.

Source study methods: Amplification from reference gene primers served as the basis for estimated nucleated cell counts. TCRdb's table, derived via immunoSEQ multiplex PCR, lists solely in-frame clones and lacks some. V and J calls and clone size are as listed in that table; D and trimming were resolved from the DNA. The top ten hold 6% to 9% of the sample, which has 200,000 to 250,000 clones, around 90% seen once. The CDR3 covers 14 residues. J was trimmed by 8 bases and V by 4 bases; bases with no gene match: 8. Germline V CDR1 and CDR2: LNHDA, SQIVND (reference sequence). J is TRBJ1-2 and V is TRBV19, with 9 bases that match TRBD1. The TCR comes from a woman in her 70s with active or convalescent COVID-19. The specimen sequenced was peripheral blood. In DNA, the CDR3 is TGTGCCAGTAGTACCGGGACAGGGTTTGAAGGCTACACCTTC. Translating gives CASSTGTGFEGYTF.